This T cell receptor beta chain was retrieved from a study of vaccination and CD4 T cells after COVID-19. Across the whole study: The makeup of the convalescents was six males and four females, two of them Hispanic. Post-COVID specimens were obtained a median 101 days after diagnosis (range 35 to 161). For control cultures, the treatment was a CEFX pool, an HIV-1 Nef pool, or no peptide.

Researchers used the Oncomine TCR Beta short-read assay to sequence DNA from cultured CD4+ T cells. TCRdb re-called the PCR reads with MiXCR, one entry per CDR3 protein. This table has fewer than 9,000 distinct CDR3 sequences, approximately 60% appearing once. Trimming removed 1 base at V and 4 bases at J, with 8 bases between. The CDR3 totals 14 residues. CDR1 is LNHNV and CDR2 is YYDKDF in the germline V gene (reference sequence). The table lists this clonotype with a few counts. Its specificity is not known. This sample's treatment: roughly 11-day PBMC culture with coronavirus spike peptide pools or control peptides (ViraFEST assay). Unexposed donor CD4+ T cells predated the COVID-19 pandemic, collected 2011-2018.

The source material was CD4+ T cells from blood, cultured in vitro. This TCR was sampled from a human donor in good health. The chain recombines TRBV15 with TRBJ1-3; D possibly corresponds to TRBD1 (5 bases). The CDR3 DNA is TGTGCCACCAGCAGAGGACAGTCAGGAAACACCATATATTTT. Protein: CATSRGQSGNTIYF.